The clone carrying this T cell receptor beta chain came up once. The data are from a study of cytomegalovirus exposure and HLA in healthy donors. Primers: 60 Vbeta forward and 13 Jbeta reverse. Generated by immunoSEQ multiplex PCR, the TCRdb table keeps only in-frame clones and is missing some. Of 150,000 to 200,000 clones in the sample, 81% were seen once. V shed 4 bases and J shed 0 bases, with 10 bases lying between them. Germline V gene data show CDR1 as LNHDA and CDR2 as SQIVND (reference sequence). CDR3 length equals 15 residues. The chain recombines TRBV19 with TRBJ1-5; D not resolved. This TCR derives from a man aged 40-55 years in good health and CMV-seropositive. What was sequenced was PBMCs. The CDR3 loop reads CASSTGVYSNQPQHF. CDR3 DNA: TGTGCCAGTAGTACGGGAGTTTATAGCAATCAGCCCCAGCATTTT.